This record looks at one T cell receptor beta chain sequence and its context. Its binding antigen is unknown. No clone much larger than this one lies a single base away; base qualities are absent. TCRbeta CDR3 regions were amplified from genomic DNA using the immunoSEQ Assay, a bias-controlled multiplex PCR. In the source study's methods: The number of nucleated cells in each sample was estimated by amplification of reference gene primers within the assay. To quantify the absolute abundance of each unique TCRbeta CDR3 rearrangement, sequence reads were collapsed and filtered. For each sample, productive Simpson clonality was calculated as the square root of Simpson's diversity index over productive rearrangements. TCRdb mirrors the immuneACCESS table, restricted to in-frame sequences. Some clones are absent from its copies; in checked studies, under half trace to an unresolved V gene, and the reason for the others is unknown. D and trimming were read from the DNA, whereas the V and J calls and clone size are those reported in that table. The sample table shows 350,000 to 400,000 clones, and approximately 90% are seen once. Of the sample, around 0.86% falls within the top ten clones.

Participants in the prospective study were aged 18 to 89 years, lived in 24 United States geographic areas, and enrolled through a virtual design. Cohort assignment in the prospective study relied on participant-reported clinical history from a screening survey and a study questionnaire. Exposed participants were defined as having been in contact with someone with a PCR-confirmed or clinician-diagnosed COVID-19 case within 2 weeks of study entry. In the prospective study, mobile phlebotomists collected whole blood, serum and a nasopharyngeal or oropharyngeal swab from each participant. Prospective study participants could optionally give additional blood draws and questionnaires over a roughly 2-month period. Before DNA extraction, blood samples from the prospective study were shipped at room temperature or frozen. The sample belongs to a study of blood T cell repertoires in COVID-19 (dated by TCRdb to between 2020 and 2021). For the study in its entirety: Samples covering the acute and convalescent phases of COVID-19 were provided by collaborators in the United States, Italy and Spain. The material from the prospective study consisted of cDNA or gDNA derived from T cells, B-cell-depleted T cells, or PBMCs. Deeply sampled blood TCRbeta repertoires from subjects exposed to, actively infected with, or recovered from COVID-19 were included in the dataset. The repertoires were made available in a free public database intended to serve as a resource for research on the immune response to SARS-CoV-2. Samples came from the ongoing ImmuneRACE study (first 160 participants) plus 1,254 subjects from 6 global collaborators. A de-identified subject ID, COVID-19 status, age in years and sex were almost always included in the sample metadata. Where HLA class I and class II types were available, the types were taken from metadata supplied by the sample provider, not from assay-based typing. What the authors observed across the whole study: The amount of clinical and demographic metadata varied by source and participant and was provided uncurated.

Looking up the germline V gene (reference sequence) yields CDR1 LNHDA and CDR2 SQIVND. V is reduced by 9 bases and J by 7 bases, leaving a spacing of 19 bases between them. Inclusive of the bounding cysteine and phenylalanine, the CDR3 is 13 residues long. Only the CDR3 DNA stays, 39 bases, in frame from base 1. The TCR comes from a woman aged 40 to 55 who had been exposed to COVID-19. This receptor chain uses TRBV19 and TRBJ2-7, with a tentative D gene TRBD2 over 5 matching bases. The sample was PBMCs or T cells enriched from blood (not recorded which). The CDR3 protein is CASKPPGGGEQYF. The nucleotides read TGTGCCAGCAAACCACCTGGAGGAGGAGAGCAGTACTTC.